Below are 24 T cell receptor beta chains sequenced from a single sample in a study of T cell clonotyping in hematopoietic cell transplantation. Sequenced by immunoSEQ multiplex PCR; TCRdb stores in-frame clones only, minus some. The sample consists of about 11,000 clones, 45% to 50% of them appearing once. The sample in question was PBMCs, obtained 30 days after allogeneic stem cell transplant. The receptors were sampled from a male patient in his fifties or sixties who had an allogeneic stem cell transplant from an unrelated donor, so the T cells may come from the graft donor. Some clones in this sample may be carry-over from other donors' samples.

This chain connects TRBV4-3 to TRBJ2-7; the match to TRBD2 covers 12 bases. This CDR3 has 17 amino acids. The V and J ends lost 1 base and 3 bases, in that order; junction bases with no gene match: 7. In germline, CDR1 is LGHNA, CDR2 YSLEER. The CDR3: CASSQGLAGVLGYEQYF. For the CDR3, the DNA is TGCGCCAGCAGCCAAGGACTAGCGGGAGTGTTGGGCTACGAGCAGTACTTC.

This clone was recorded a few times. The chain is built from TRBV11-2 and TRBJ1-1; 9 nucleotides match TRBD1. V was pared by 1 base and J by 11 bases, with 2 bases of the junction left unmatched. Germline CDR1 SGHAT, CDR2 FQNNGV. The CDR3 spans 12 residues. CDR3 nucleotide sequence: TGTGCCAGCAGCTTAGGGACAGGGGACGCTTTCTTT. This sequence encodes CASSLGTGDAFF. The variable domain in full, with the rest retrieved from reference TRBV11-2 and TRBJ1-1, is EAGVAQSPRYKIIEKRQSVAFWCNPISGHATLYWYQQILGQGPKLLIQFQNNGVVDDSQLPKDRFSAERLKGVDSTLKIQPAKLEDSAVYLCASSLGTGDAFFGQGTRLTVV.

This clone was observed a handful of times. CDR3 nucleotides: TGTGCCTGGAGTGAGGGAGGACCCTATGGCTACACCTTC. It specifies CAWSEGGPYGYTF. The chain joins TRBV30 to TRBJ1-2; D gene uncertain. Deletions cut 1 base from V and 4 bases from J, with 10 bases between. This CDR3 has 13 residues. Germline values: CDR1 GTSNPN, CDR2 SVGIG (reference sequence).

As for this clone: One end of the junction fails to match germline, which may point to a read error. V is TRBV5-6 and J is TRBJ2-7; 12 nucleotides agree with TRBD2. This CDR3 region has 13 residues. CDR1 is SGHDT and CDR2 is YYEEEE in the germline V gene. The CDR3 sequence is CASSLTLAGGPSF. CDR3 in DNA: TGTGCCAGCAGCTTGACTCTAGCGGGAGGGCCGAGCTTC.

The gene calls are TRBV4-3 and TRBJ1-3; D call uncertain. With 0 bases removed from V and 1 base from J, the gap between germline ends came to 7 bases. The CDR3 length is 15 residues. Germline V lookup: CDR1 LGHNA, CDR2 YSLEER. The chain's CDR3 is CASSQDIESGNTIYF. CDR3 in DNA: TGCGCCAGCAGCCAAGATATCGAGTCTGGAAACACCATATATTTT.

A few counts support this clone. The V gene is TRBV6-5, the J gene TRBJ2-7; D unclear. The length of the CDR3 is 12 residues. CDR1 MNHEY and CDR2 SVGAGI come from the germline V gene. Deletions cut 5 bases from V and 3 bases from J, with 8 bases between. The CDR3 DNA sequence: TGTGCCAGCAGTGCTGGGATCTACGAGCAGTACTTC. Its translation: CASSAGIYEQYF.

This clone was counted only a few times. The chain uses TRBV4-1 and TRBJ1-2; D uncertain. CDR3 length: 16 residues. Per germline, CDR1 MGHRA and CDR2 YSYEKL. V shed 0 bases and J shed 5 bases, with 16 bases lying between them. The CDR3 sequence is CASSQDATGRPYGYTF. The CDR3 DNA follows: TGCGCCAGCAGCCAAGATGCCACCGGGAGGCCTTATGGCTACACCTTC.

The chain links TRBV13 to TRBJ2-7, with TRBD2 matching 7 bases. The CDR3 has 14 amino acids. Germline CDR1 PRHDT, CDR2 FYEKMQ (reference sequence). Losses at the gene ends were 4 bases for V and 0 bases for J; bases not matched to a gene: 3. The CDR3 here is CASSSSGSSYEQYF. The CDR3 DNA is TGTGCCAGCAGCTCTAGCGGAAGCTCCTACGAGCAGTACTTC.

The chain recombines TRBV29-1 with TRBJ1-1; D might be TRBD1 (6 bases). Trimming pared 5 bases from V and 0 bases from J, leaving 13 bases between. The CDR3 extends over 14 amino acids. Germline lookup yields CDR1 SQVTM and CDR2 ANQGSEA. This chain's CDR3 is CSVRTQGMNTEAFF. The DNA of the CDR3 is TGCAGCGTTCGGACTCAGGGGATGAACACTGAAGCTTTCTTT.

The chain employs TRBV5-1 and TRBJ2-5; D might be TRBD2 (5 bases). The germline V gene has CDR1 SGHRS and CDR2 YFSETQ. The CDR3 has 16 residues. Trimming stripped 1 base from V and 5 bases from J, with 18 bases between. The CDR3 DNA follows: TGCGCCAGCAGCTTGATCAGGACTGGAGGATGGGAGACCCAGTACTTC. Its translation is CASSLIRTGGWETQYF.

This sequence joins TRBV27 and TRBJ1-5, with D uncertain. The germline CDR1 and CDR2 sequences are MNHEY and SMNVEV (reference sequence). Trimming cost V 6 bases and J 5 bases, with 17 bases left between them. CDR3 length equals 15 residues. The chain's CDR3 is CASSWTNERDQPQHF. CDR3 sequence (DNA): TGTGCCAGCAGCTGGACGAACGAAAGAGATCAGCCCCAGCATTTT.

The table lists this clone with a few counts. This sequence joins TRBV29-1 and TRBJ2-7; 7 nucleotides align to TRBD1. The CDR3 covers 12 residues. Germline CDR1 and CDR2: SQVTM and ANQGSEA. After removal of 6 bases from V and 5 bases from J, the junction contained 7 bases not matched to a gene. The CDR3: CSVEGQLNEQYF. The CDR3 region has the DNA TGCAGCGTAGAGGGACAGCTAAACGAGCAGTACTTC.

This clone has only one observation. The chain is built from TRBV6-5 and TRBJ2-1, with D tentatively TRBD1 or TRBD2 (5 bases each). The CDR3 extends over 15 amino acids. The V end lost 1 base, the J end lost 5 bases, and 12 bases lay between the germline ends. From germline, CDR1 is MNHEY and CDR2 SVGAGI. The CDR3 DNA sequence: TGTGCCAGCAGTTACTATCCGGGGCTACACAATGAGCAGTTCTTC. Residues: CASSYYPGLHNEQFF.

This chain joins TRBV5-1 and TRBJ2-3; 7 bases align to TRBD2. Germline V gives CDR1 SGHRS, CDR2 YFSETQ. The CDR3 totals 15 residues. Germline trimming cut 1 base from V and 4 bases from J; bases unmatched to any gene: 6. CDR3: CASSLQTSPADTQYF. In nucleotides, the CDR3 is TGCGCCAGCAGCTTGCAGACTAGCCCCGCAGATACGCAGTATTTT.

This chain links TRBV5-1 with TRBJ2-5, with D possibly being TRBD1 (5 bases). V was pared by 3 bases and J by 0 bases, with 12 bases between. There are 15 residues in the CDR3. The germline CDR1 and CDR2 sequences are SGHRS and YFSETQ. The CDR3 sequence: CASSWGGGNQETQYF. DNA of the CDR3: TGCGCCAGCAGCTGGGGCGGCGGAAACCAAGAGACCCAGTACTTC.

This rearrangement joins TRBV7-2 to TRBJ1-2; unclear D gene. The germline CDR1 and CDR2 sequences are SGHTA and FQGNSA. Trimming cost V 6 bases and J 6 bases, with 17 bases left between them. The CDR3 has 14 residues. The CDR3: CASRSMTVGDGYTF. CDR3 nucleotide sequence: TGTGCCAGCAGATCTATGACGGTAGGAGATGGCTACACCTTC. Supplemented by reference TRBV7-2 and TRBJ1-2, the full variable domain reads GAGVSQSPSNKVTEKGKDVELRCDPISGHTALYWYRQSLGQGLEFLIYFQGNSAPDKSGLPSDRFSAERTGGSVSTLTIQRTQQEDSAVYLCASRSMTVGDGYTFGSGTRLTVV.

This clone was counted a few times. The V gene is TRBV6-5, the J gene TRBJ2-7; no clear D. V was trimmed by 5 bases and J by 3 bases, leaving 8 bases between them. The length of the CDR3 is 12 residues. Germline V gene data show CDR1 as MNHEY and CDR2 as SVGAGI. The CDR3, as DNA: TGTGCCAGCAGTGAAGTCTACTACGAGCAGTACTTC. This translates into CASSEVYYEQYF.

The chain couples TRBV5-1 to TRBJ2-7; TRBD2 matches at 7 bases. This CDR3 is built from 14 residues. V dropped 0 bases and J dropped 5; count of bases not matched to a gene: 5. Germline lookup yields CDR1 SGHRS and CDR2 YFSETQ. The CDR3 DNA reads TGCGCCAGCAGCTTGGATGGGGGGGTGAACGAGCAGTACTTC. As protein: CASSLDGGVNEQYF.

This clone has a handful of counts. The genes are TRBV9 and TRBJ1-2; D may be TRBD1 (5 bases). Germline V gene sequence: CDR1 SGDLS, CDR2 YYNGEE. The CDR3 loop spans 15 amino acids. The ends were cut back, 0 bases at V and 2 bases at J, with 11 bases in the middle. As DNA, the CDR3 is TGTGCCAGCAGCGTAGATGGGGGGTGGAACTATGGCTACACCTTC. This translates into CASSVDGGWNYGYTF.

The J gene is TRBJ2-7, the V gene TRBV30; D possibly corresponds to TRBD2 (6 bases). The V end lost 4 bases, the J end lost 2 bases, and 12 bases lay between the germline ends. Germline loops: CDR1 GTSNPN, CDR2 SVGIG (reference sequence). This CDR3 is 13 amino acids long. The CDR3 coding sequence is TGTGCCTGGACCGGGACTCGTGCCTACGAGCAGTACTTC. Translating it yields CAWTGTRAYEQYF. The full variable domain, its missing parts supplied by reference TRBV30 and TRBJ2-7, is SQTIHQWPATLVQPVGSPLSLECTVEGTSNPNLYWYRQAAGRGLQLLFYSVGIGQISSEVPQNLSASRPQDRQFILSSKKLLLSDSGFYLCAWTGTRAYEQYFGPGTRLTVT.

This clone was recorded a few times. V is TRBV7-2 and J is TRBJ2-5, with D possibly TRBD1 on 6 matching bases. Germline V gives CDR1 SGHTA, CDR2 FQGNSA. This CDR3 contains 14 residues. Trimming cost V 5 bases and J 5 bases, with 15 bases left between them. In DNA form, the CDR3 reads TGTGCCAGCAGCCTGGGGGCGAGGCCGGAGACCCAGTACTTC. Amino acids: CASSLGARPETQYF.

The DNA for the CDR3 is TGTGCCAGCAGTGAATCCTTAATTTGGGGGAACACTGAAGCTTTCTTT. Protein sequence: CASSESLIWGNTEAFF. The chain recombines TRBV2 with TRBJ1-1; the D is unclear. From germline, CDR1 is SNHLY and CDR2 FYNNEI. This CDR3 contains 16 residues. Trimming took 2 bases from V and 1 from J, leaving 14 bases between them.

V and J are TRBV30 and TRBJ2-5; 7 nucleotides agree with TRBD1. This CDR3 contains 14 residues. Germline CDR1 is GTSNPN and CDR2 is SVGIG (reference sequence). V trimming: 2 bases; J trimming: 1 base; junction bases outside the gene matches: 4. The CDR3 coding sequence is TGTGCCTGGAGTCAAGGGGGCGGCCAAGAGACCCAGTACTTC. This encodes CAWSQGGGQETQYF.

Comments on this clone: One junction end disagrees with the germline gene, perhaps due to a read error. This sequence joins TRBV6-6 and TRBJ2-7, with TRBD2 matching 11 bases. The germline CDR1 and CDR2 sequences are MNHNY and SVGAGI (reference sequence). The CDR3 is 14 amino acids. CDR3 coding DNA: TGTACCAGCAGTTACGGTACTAGCGGGAGTACTGCGGACTTC. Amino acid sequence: CTSSYGTSGSTADF.